These 26 T cell receptor beta chains came from one sample sequenced in a study of graft-versus-host responses after intestinal transplantation. Repertoires were generated with immunoSEQ multiplex PCR, while TCRdb's copy carries only in-frame clones and drops some. The data contain around 2,900 clones, 93% of them singletons. The source material was bone marrow, sampled roughly 390 days after transplant. These receptors were obtained from a human patient who received an intestinal transplant, so some T cells may come from the graft donor.

The chain employs TRBV11-2 and TRBJ1-5, with 8 bases lining up with TRBD1. After removal of 3 bases from V and 4 bases from J, the junction contained 8 bases not matched to a gene. The CDR3 loop spans 16 amino acids. CDR1 and CDR2 from the germline V gene are SGHAT and FQNNGV. CDR3 sequence reads: CASSLGLTGVNQPQHF. As DNA, the CDR3 is TGTGCCAGCAGCTTGGGCCTGACAGGGGTAAATCAGCCCCAGCATTTT.

This clone came up once. The rearrangement joins TRBV29-1 to TRBJ1-2; a weak D match, TRBD1 (5 bases). CDR1 is SQVTM, CDR2 ANQGSEA, per germline. There are 12 residues in the CDR3. V was pared by 5 bases and J by 2 bases, with 9 bases between. DNA of the CDR3: TGCAGCGTTTGGGGGACCAACTATGGCTACACCTTC. Amino acid sequence: CSVWGTNYGYTF.

The chain carries TRBV6-1 and TRBJ1-2; no clear D. The V gene lost 5 bases and the J gene lost 6 bases, with 13 bases spanning the gap. This CDR3 has 13 amino acids. Germline V gene data show CDR1 as MNHNS and CDR2 as SASEGT. DNA of the CDR3: TGTGCCAGCAGTCTGGACGGGGTGGATGGCTACACCTTC. This translates into CASSLDGVDGYTF.

The rearrangement uses TRBV6-5 and TRBJ2-2; D is undetermined. V shed 3 bases and J shed 4 bases, with 6 bases lying between them. CDR3 length: 13 residues. Germline CDR1 MNHEY, CDR2 SVGAGI. CDR3 residues: CASSYSGTGELFF. The CDR3 bases are TGTGCCAGCAGTTATTCCGGCACCGGGGAGCTGTTTTTT.

The chain combines TRBV18 with TRBJ2-7, with D uncertain. The V gene lost 2 bases and the J gene lost 3 bases, with 5 bases spanning the gap. CDR1 and CDR2 from the germline V gene are KGHSH and LQKENI. This CDR3 contains 12 residues. In DNA, the CDR3 is TGTGCCAGCTCACCAGGTTTCTACGAGCAGTACTTC. It translates to CASSPGFYEQYF.

This chain connects TRBV18 to TRBJ2-2; D ambiguous. CDR1 is KGHSH and CDR2 is LQKENI in the germline V gene. Trimming took off 3 bases at V and 1 base at J, with 0 bases between the two ends. The CDR3 length is 12 residues. The CDR3 DNA follows: TGTGCCAGCTCACCGAACACCGGGGAGCTGTTTTTT. Protein sequence: CASSPNTGELFF.

This chain joins TRBV10-2 and TRBJ2-7; 8 bases line up with TRBD1. Germline CDR1 and CDR2: WSHSY and SAAADI. The CDR3 length is 16 residues. With 3 bases clipped from V and 3 bases from J, the junction kept 10 bases outside the gene matches. The CDR3 is CASSDSWQTGDYEQYF. The DNA for the CDR3 is TGCGCCAGCAGTGATAGTTGGCAGACAGGGGACTACGAGCAGTACTTC.

The table lists this clone with a count of one. The genes are TRBV5-4 and TRBJ1-2; D unresolved. Germline V lookup: CDR1 SGHNT, CDR2 YYREEE (reference sequence). This CDR3 is 14 amino acids long. With 4 bases removed from V and 4 bases from J, the gap between germline ends came to 14 bases. The CDR3 sequence: CASSRTYFGYGYTF. The CDR3 bases are TGTGCCAGCAGCCGGACCTATTTCGGCTATGGCTACACCTTC.

The rearrangement links TRBV2 to TRBJ2-5; D call uncertain. The J call may be mistaken, given a closer DNA end match to TRBJ2-7. The CDR3 loop spans 11 amino acids. In germline, CDR1 is SNHLY, CDR2 FYNNEI. Here the CDR3 reads CASSEYYEQYF. The CDR3 DNA sequence: TGTGCCAGCAGTGAATACTACGAGCAGTACTTC.

The rearrangement uses TRBV6-1 and TRBJ1-2; possible D gene TRBD1, 5 bases. V was trimmed by 2 bases and J by 2 bases, leaving 12 bases between them. This CDR3 comprises 15 residues. The germline V gene has CDR1 MNHNS and CDR2 SASEGT. The CDR3 DNA reads as TGTGCCAGCAGTGAACTTGGGCAGGGAAACTATGGCTACACCTTC. Encoded protein: CASSELGQGNYGYTF.

The chain combines TRBV5-1 with TRBJ2-5; possible D gene TRBD2, 5 bases. The germline CDR1 and CDR2 sequences are SGHRS and YFSETQ. The CDR3 length is 14 residues. Trimming removed 5 bases from V and 1 base from J, with 12 bases in between. This CDR3 reads CASRNWETQETQYF. The CDR3 coding sequence is TGCGCCAGCAGGAACTGGGAGACCCAAGAGACCCAGTACTTC.

This clone showed up just once. The chain uses TRBV6-5 and TRBJ2-1; TRBD1 matches 7 bases. The V gene's germline CDR1 is MNHEY and CDR2 SVGAGI. The ends lost 2 bases at V and 3 bases at J; junction bases unmatched: 7. This CDR3 has 16 residues. Here the CDR3 DNA reads TGTGCCAGCAGTTACACCTCCGGACAGGACTACAATGAGCAGTTCTTC. As protein: CASSYTSGQDYNEQFF.

The J gene is TRBJ2-4, the V gene TRBV9; D is unclear. CDR1 is SGDLS and CDR2 is YYNGEE in the germline V gene. This CDR3 is built from 15 residues. Trimming pared 4 bases from V and 0 bases from J, leaving 11 bases between. Here the CDR3 reads CASSTLGLAKNIQYF. The CDR3 nucleotides read TGTGCCAGCAGCACCCTGGGCCTAGCCAAAAACATTCAGTACTTC.

The chain has TRBV28 and TRBJ1-1; D gene unclear. The germline gives CDR1 MDHEN, CDR2 SYDVKM. CDR3 length equals 14 residues. Trimming removed 7 bases at V and 4 bases at J, with 16 bases between. The CDR3 bases are TGTGCCAGCATGGGTCGGAGTCGGACCACTGAAGCTTTCTTT. Amino acids: CASMGRSRTTEAFF.

This clone has just a few counts. The rearrangement uses TRBV27 and TRBJ2-1; TRBD2 aligns across 12 bases. Germline CDR1 and CDR2: MNHEY and SMNVEV (reference sequence). Unmatched junction bases numbered 8, after V lost 4 bases and J lost 4 bases. The CDR3 loop spans 17 amino acids. The CDR3 bases are TGTGCCAGCAGTTCAGCTCTAGCGGGAGGGGCATACAATGAGCAGTTCTTC. Protein: CASSSALAGGAYNEQFF.

The rearrangement uses TRBV2 and TRBJ2-3, with D unclear. Germline V gene data show CDR1 as SNHLY and CDR2 as FYNNEI. V was shortened by 6 bases and J by 2 bases, with 3 bases between the two germline ends. CDR3 length: 11 amino acids. CDR3 amino acids: CASSLTDTQYF. CDR3 nucleotide sequence: TGTGCCAGCAGCCTCACAGATACGCAGTATTTT.

Regarding this clone: This same CDR3 is encoded by further DNA sequences in the sample. The chain has TRBV4-1 and TRBJ2-3, with D unclear. The CDR3 runs 14 residues. From germline, CDR1 is MGHRA and CDR2 YSYEKL. The ends were cut back, 1 base at V and 3 bases at J, with 8 bases in the middle. The CDR3 spells CASSQGLRTDTQYF. The CDR3 DNA is TGCGCCAGCAGCCAAGGTCTGAGGACAGATACGCAGTATTTT.

The rearrangement uses TRBV29-1 and TRBJ2-5, with 12 bases fitting TRBD2. With V trimmed by 5 bases and J by 0 bases, 4 bases remained unmatched. Germline V gene lookup returns CDR1 SQVTM and CDR2 ANQGSEA. The CDR3 length is 15 residues. DNA for the CDR3: TGCAGCGTTCTCGGACTAGCGGGGCACCAAGAGACCCAGTACTTC. This sequence encodes CSVLGLAGHQETQYF.

CDR3 amino acids: CASSYSSRGNYGYTF. CDR3 nucleotide sequence: TGTGCCAGCAGTTACTCGAGTAGGGGTAACTATGGCTACACCTTC. The chain combines TRBV6-6 with TRBJ1-2; D perhaps matches TRBD1 (5 bases). Looked up from germline, CDR1 is MNHNY and CDR2 is SVGAGI (reference sequence). The CDR3 loop spans 15 amino acids. V shed 0 bases and J shed 1 base, with 9 bases lying between them.

This chain links TRBV6-5 with TRBJ2-7, with a weak D call TRBD1 (6 bases). The CDR3 extends over 13 amino acids. CDR1 MNHEY and CDR2 SVGAGI come from the germline V gene. V shed 2 bases and J shed 6 bases, with 11 bases lying between them. For the CDR3, the DNA is TGTGCCAGCAGTTACGGGGGACATAGCGAGCAGTACTTC. It specifies CASSYGGHSEQYF.

The gene calls are TRBV6-1 and TRBJ2-7, with D hard to call. This CDR3 comprises 14 residues. Germline assignment: CDR1 MNHNS and CDR2 SASEGT. Trimming left V 3 bases short and J 3 bases short, with 12 bases between. The CDR3 is CASSETPKVYEQYF. In DNA form, the CDR3 reads TGTGCCAGCAGTGAGACACCGAAGGTCTACGAGCAGTACTTC.

This clone came up once. This chain links TRBV7-2 with TRBJ2-5; D is unclear. CDR1 and CDR2 (germline): SGHTA, FQGNSA. Trimming removed 2 bases from V and 5 bases from J, with 9 bases in between. This CDR3 spans 13 amino acids. The CDR3 spells CASSLSRQETQYF. CDR3 bases: TGTGCCAGCAGCTTAAGTCGTCAGGAGACCCAGTACTTC.

V gene TRBV6-8 combines with J gene TRBJ1-2; 11 positions match TRBD1. The CDR3 length is 13 residues. Germline assignment: CDR1 MNHGY and CDR2 SAAAGT. V dropped 5 bases and J dropped 4; count of bases not matched to a gene: 0. DNA of the CDR3: TGTGCCAGCAGTGGGACAGGGGGCTATGGCTACACCTTC. Amino acids: CASSGTGGYGYTF.

J is TRBJ2-5 and V is TRBV2; 11 bases align to TRBD2. With 8 bases clipped from V and 1 base from J, the junction kept 9 bases outside the gene matches. The CDR3 runs 16 residues. Per germline, CDR1 SNHLY and CDR2 FYNNEI. CDR3 bases: TGTGCCAGCGCATCTAGCGGGAGGTCGATCCAAGAGACCCAGTACTTC. Protein sequence: CASASSGRSIQETQYF.

The V gene is TRBV13, the J gene TRBJ2-1, with D maybe TRBD1 (5 bases). Trimming removed 1 base from V and 14 bases from J, with 15 bases in between. Germline lookup yields CDR1 PRHDT and CDR2 FYEKMQ (reference sequence). The CDR3 is made up of 13 amino acids. CDR3 nucleotides: TGTGCCAGCAGCTTAGTTGGTGGGGCCCCGGAGTTCTTC. Residues: CASSLVGGAPEFF.

The chain carries TRBV7-8 and TRBJ2-5, with 8 nucleotides matching TRBD1. Germline CDR1 reads SGHVS; CDR2 reads FQNEAQ. The CDR3 length is 14 residues. The junction had 5 bases not matched to a gene; V was cut back by 5 bases and J by 3 bases. This CDR3 is CASSMTGAKETQYF. The CDR3 DNA reads as TGTGCCAGCAGCATGACAGGGGCCAAAGAGACCCAGTACTTC.